A single sample gave rise to the 28 T cell receptor beta chains below, sequenced in a study of persistence of HIV-infected CD4 T cells. What these receptors recognize is not known. The libraries were made with immunoSEQ version 4 in survey mode. Some clones are missing from TCRdb's copy, which holds only in-frame ones; the method was immunoSEQ multiplex PCR. The top ten hold 6.9% of the sample, which has around 13,000 clones, 60% to 80% seen once. Cells were stimulated with overlapping HIV-1 Gag 15-mer peptides. Sorting selected CD4+ T cells upregulating both CD40 ligand and CD69. The starting material was CD4+ T cells sorted from PBMCs after 18-hour stimulation, obtained from a patient who received antiretroviral therapy. The receptor source for this set is an adult man with HIV who was CMV-seropositive.

This rearrangement joins TRBV27 to TRBJ1-4; TRBD1 is a possible D gene (5 bases). Germline V gives CDR1 MNHEY, CDR2 SMNVEV (reference sequence). The length of the CDR3 is 14 residues. Trimming took 8 bases from V and 5 from J, leaving 15 bases between them. The CDR3 here is CASGGRNPNEKLFF. CDR3 coding DNA: TGTGCCAGCGGGGGGAGGAACCCCAATGAAAAACTGTTTTTT. The entire variable domain, with the rest obtained from reference TRBV27 and TRBJ1-4, is as follows: EAQVTQNPRYLITVTGKKLTVTCSQNMNHEYMSWYRQDPGLGLRQIYYSMNVEVTDKGDVPEGYKVSRKEKRNFPLILESPSPNQTSLYFCASGGRNPNEKLFFGSGTQLSVL.

The chain links TRBV30 to TRBJ2-7, with D perhaps being TRBD1 or TRBD2 (6 bases each). Trimming shortened V by 5 bases and J by 4 bases, and 15 bases separated the two germline ends. Germline V CDR1 and CDR2: GTSNPN, SVGIG (reference sequence). The CDR3 length is 13 residues. The CDR3 region has the DNA TGTGCCTGGTCTCCGGGGGCCAGGTACGAGCAGTACTTC. The encoded protein is CAWSPGARYEQYF.

This clone has a single count. CDR3 loop: CASSVDRGVYEQYF. The CDR3 region has the DNA TGTGCCAGCAGCGTGGACAGGGGGGTCTACGAGCAGTACTTC. V gene TRBV7-9 combines with J gene TRBJ2-7, with 10 bases that match TRBD1. In germline, CDR1 is SEHNR, CDR2 FQNEAQ (reference sequence). The CDR3 has 14 amino acids. V gave up 5 bases and J gave up 3 bases; unmatched junction bases: 4.

The V call is TRBV12-3 or TRBV12-4, the J call TRBJ2-7; possible D gene TRBD2, 6 bases. The CDR3 has 13 residues. The ends were cut back, 2 bases at V and 3 bases at J, with 8 bases in the middle. The CDR3 coding sequence is TGTGCCAGCAGTTTAAGGAGGGGCTACGAGCAGTACTTC. It codes for CASSLRRGYEQYF.

This clone came up a few times. The rearrangement links TRBV5-5 to TRBJ2-5, with TRBD1 matching 11 bases. The trim removed 4 bases at V and 5 bases at J, leaving 10 bases unmatched. The CDR3 runs 16 residues. Germline CDR1 reads SGHKS; CDR2 reads YYEKEE (reference sequence). The CDR3 loop is CASSPGDRGSRETQYF. CDR3 in DNA: TGTGCCAGCAGCCCAGGGGACAGGGGGTCTCGGGAGACCCAGTACTTC. The full variable domain, completed using reference TRBV5-5 and TRBJ2-5, is DAGVTQSPTHLIKTRGQQVTLRCSPISGHKSVSWYQQVLGQGPQFIFQYYEKEERGRGNFPDRFSARQFPNYSSELNVNALLLGDSALYLCASSPGDRGSRETQYFGPGTRLLVL.

The J gene is TRBJ2-1, the V gene TRBV3-1 (or the pseudogene TRBV3-2), with D hard to call. The CDR3 sequence is 15 residues long. The germline CDR1 and CDR2 sequences are LGHDT and YNNKEL (reference sequence). V was pared by 6 bases and J by 0 bases, with 12 bases between. The CDR3, as DNA: TGTGCCAGCAGGTCGACTGTCAGCTCCTACAATGAGCAGTTCTTC. This sequence encodes CASRSTVSSYNEQFF.

The V and J genes are TRBV7-2 and TRBJ2-5; D is possibly TRBD1 (8 bases). This CDR3 has 15 amino acids. The V end lost 5 bases, the J end lost 3 bases, and 16 bases lay between the germline ends. CDR1 and CDR2 from the germline V gene are SGHTA and FQGNSA. Here the CDR3 reads CASSPGGGREETQYF. In nucleotides, the CDR3 is TGTGCCAGCAGCCCAGGGGGCGGGAGAGAAGAGACCCAGTACTTC.

This chain links TRBV5-1 with TRBJ1-1, with D unresolved. Trimming took 4 bases from V and 5 from J, leaving 12 bases between them. The CDR3 length is 13 residues. Per germline, CDR1 SGHRS and CDR2 YFSETQ. The CDR3 sequence is CASSPTKSTEAFF. The CDR3 DNA follows: TGCGCCAGCAGCCCCACCAAGTCGACTGAAGCTTTCTTT.

The chain joins TRBV6-5 to TRBJ2-2, with D possibly TRBD2 on 5 matching bases. Germline V gene sequence: CDR1 MNHEY, CDR2 SVGAGI. This CDR3 spans 14 amino acids. V gave up 6 bases and J gave up 3 bases, with 11 bases separating them. The CDR3 coding sequence is TGTGCCAGCAGCACCGGACTGGACACCGGGGAGCTGTTTTTT. Translating gives CASSTGLDTGELFF.

The chain carries TRBV18 and TRBJ1-5; 9 bases are shared with TRBD1. V lost 5 bases, J lost 7 bases, and 6 bases stayed unmatched. CDR3 length equals 14 residues. Germline V gene lookup returns CDR1 KGHSH and CDR2 LQKENI. CDR3 protein: CASSADRGTQPQHF. The CDR3 coding sequence is TGTGCCAGCTCAGCGGACAGGGGAACGCAGCCCCAGCATTTT.

This sequence joins TRBV5-1 and TRBJ2-7; TRBD2 is a possible D gene (6 bases). The CDR3 length is 14 residues. Germline CDR1 SGHRS, CDR2 YFSETQ. V lost 5 bases, J lost 0 bases, and 12 bases lay in between. The CDR3 DNA follows: TGCGCCAGCAGGTTCTCGGGGGACTCCTACGAGCAGTACTTC. It yields the protein CASRFSGDSYEQYF.

This clone has a single count. The chain couples TRBV18 to TRBJ2-7, with unresolved D. The CDR3 covers 11 residues. Germline V CDR1 and CDR2: KGHSH, LQKENI. The ends were cut back, 6 bases at V and 3 bases at J, with 6 bases in the middle. DNA of the CDR3: TGTGCCAGCTCCGGAAACTACGAGCAGTACTTC. This translates into CASSGNYEQYF.

The chain carries TRBV5-4 and TRBJ1-1; D may be TRBD1 (6 bases). CDR3 length: 13 residues. Trimming pared 0 bases from V and 4 bases from J, leaving 7 bases between. Germline CDR1 is SGHNT and CDR2 is YYREEE (reference sequence). This CDR3 reads CASSLGGATEAFF. For the CDR3, the DNA is TGTGCCAGCAGCTTGGGGGGGGCCACTGAAGCTTTCTTT.

Points on this clone: The sample has other DNA sequences that encode this CDR3 too. The gene calls are TRBV14 and TRBJ1-6; D gene unclear. The germline CDR1 and CDR2 sequences are SGHDN and FVKESK. Trimming stripped 1 base from V and 1 base from J, with 5 bases between. The CDR3 extends over 15 amino acids. CDR3 amino acids: CASSQVGSYNSPLHF. CDR3 bases: TGTGCCAGCAGCCAAGTAGGATCCTATAATTCACCCCTCCACTTT.

The chain is built from TRBV25-1 and TRBJ1-5, with unresolved D. The germline gives CDR1 MGHDK, CDR2 SYGVNS. Trimming pared 1 base from V and 1 base from J, leaving 8 bases between. The CDR3 totals 15 residues. CDR3 protein: CASSELETSNQPQHF. For the CDR3, the DNA is TGTGCCAGCAGTGAATTGGAGACGAGCAATCAGCCCCAGCATTTT.

The V and J genes are TRBV19 and TRBJ2-3, with 11 bases identical to TRBD2. Germline-derived CDR1 and CDR2 are LNHDA and SQIVND (reference sequence). V shed 5 bases, J shed 0 bases, and the junction held 10 bases outside the gene matches. The CDR3 sequence is 18 residues long. The chain's CDR3 is CASSFTGTSGSSTDTQYF. DNA for the CDR3: TGTGCCAGTAGTTTTACCGGGACTAGCGGCTCTAGCACAGATACGCAGTATTTT. Variable domain in full (rest from reference TRBV19 and TRBJ2-3): DGGITQSPKYLFRKEGQNVTLSCEQNLNHDAMYWYRQDPGQGLRLIYYSQIVNDFQKGDIAEGYSVSREKKESFPLTVTSAQKNPTAFYLCASSFTGTSGSSTDTQYFGPGTRLTVL.

The chain has TRBV5-6 and TRBJ2-7, with TRBD1 matching 8 bases. The CDR3 is 18 residues long. V shed 1 base and J 1 base; nucleotides not matched to a gene: 13. CDR1 is SGHDT, CDR2 YYEEEE, per germline. CDR3 amino acids: CASSLLRRAGTGSYEQYF. CDR3 bases: TGTGCCAGCAGCTTGCTAAGAAGGGCCGGGACAGGTTCCTACGAGCAGTACTTC.

CDR3 nucleotides: TGTGCCAGCAGCCGATCAGGGCGGACTGAAGCTTTCTTT. This gives the protein CASSRSGRTEAFF. This chain joins TRBV14 and TRBJ1-1; tentative D call: TRBD1 (5 bases). Germline assignment: CDR1 SGHDN and CDR2 FVKESK. V was clipped by 4 bases and J by 5 bases, with 11 bases between them. The CDR3 is 13 residues long.

The chain joins TRBV11-2 to TRBJ1-3; D gene uncertain. V dropped 1 base and J dropped 5 bases, with 12 bases sitting between them. The CDR3 has 15 residues. CDR1 and CDR2 (germline): SGHAT, FQNNGV. CDR3 DNA sequence: TGTGCCAGCAGCTTAGCGACACGGAGGAGAAACACCATATATTTT. As protein: CASSLATRRRNTIYF. Full variable domain (remainder filled in from reference TRBV11-2 and TRBJ1-3): EAGVAQSPRYKIIEKRQSVAFWCNPISGHATLYWYQQILGQGPKLLIQFQNNGVVDDSQLPKDRFSAERLKGVDSTLKIQPAKLEDSAVYLCASSLATRRRNTIYFGEGSWLTVV.

The chain joins TRBV2 to TRBJ1-3; TRBD1 aligns across 7 bases. J gave up 2 bases and V 3 bases, and 7 bases lay outside the gene matches. Germline V gives CDR1 SNHLY, CDR2 FYNNEI. This CDR3 contains 16 residues. The CDR3 loop reads CASSEGQKFAGNTIYF. CDR3 in DNA: TGTGCCAGCAGTGAGGGACAGAAATTCGCTGGAAACACCATATATTTT.

This clone has a single count. The chain uses TRBV11-2 and TRBJ2-7, with TRBD2 identical over 7 bases. CDR1 SGHAT and CDR2 FQNNGV come from the germline V gene. CDR3 length equals 15 residues. Trimming removed 1 base from V and 6 bases from J; junction bases left unmatched: 9. CDR3 coding DNA: TGTGCCAGCAGCTTAGTTTTAGCGGGCGTCGGCGAGCAGTACTTC. It specifies CASSLVLAGVGEQYF.

The V call is TRBV6-5, the J call TRBJ2-7; D might be TRBD2 (6 bases). The germline V and J ends were trimmed by 8 bases and 6 bases, with 17 bases remaining between them. The germline CDR1 and CDR2 sequences are MNHEY and SVGAGI. There are 13 residues in the CDR3. Here the CDR3 DNA reads TGTGCCAGCCGGGCGGGATCACGGGGCGAGCAGTACTTC. Protein product: CASRAGSRGEQYF.

V gene TRBV27 combines with J gene TRBJ2-7, with 11 bases lining up with TRBD2. The CDR3 has 16 residues. Germline V gene lookup returns CDR1 MNHEY and CDR2 SMNVEV (reference sequence). The J segment lost 12 bases and the V segment lost 0 bases, leaving 13 bases of the junction unmatched. The CDR3 reads CASSLSPGTSGSGRYF. The DNA for the CDR3 is TGTGCCAGCAGTTTATCGCCTGGAACTAGCGGGAGCGGGCGGTACTTC.

The CDR3 sequence is CASSHAWGGGLFF. DNA of the CDR3: TGTGCCAGCAGCCACGCTTGGGGTGGTGGCTTGTTTTTT. V and J are TRBV14 and TRBJ1-4; D is undetermined. The germline CDR1 and CDR2 sequences are SGHDN and FVKESK. V lost 3 bases and J lost 15, with 17 bases in between. The CDR3 runs 13 residues.

The chain couples TRBV15 to TRBJ2-5; D not resolved. Germline CDR1 LNHNV, CDR2 YYDKDF (reference sequence). Trimming took 3 bases from V and 6 from J, leaving 11 bases between them. The CDR3 sequence is 13 residues long. The DNA for the CDR3 is TGTGCCACCAGCAGGCCGCCTATGAAGACCCAGTACTTC. As protein: CATSRPPMKTQYF.

Relative to its sample, this clone is medium-sized (0.01 to 0.1%). This chain joins TRBV30 and TRBJ1-3; 7 bases line up with TRBD1. CDR1 is GTSNPN and CDR2 is SVGIG in the germline V gene (reference sequence). The V segment lost 8 bases and the J segment 0 bases; nucleotides outside the gene matches: 7. The CDR3 contains 14 residues. In nucleotides, the CDR3 is TGTGCCCGATCACAGGGGCTCTCTGGAAACACCATATATTTT. Translating it yields CARSQGLSGNTIYF.

J is TRBJ1-2 and V is TRBV29-1; no firm D call. Germline V CDR1 and CDR2: SQVTM, ANQGSEA. The germline V and J ends were trimmed by 4 bases and 8 bases, with 14 bases remaining between them. This CDR3 has 12 residues. The CDR3 loop is CSVGRLARGYTF. The CDR3 nucleotides are TGCAGCGTTGGACGGTTAGCGAGAGGCTACACCTTC.

This rearrangement joins TRBV24-1 to TRBJ2-1, with 7 positions matching TRBD1. Germline V CDR1 and CDR2: KGHDR, SFDVKD. This CDR3 has 12 residues. J gave up 7 bases and V 9 bases, and 5 bases lay outside the gene matches. CDR3 DNA: TGTGCCACCGCCGGGACAGAGAATGAGCAGTTCTTC. The encoded protein is CATAGTENEQFF.